Here is one T cell receptor beta chain with its context. One Seattle source followed patients from active infection through their disease course. This entry belongs to a study of blood T cell repertoires in COVID-19. Study background: Acute-phase and convalescent COVID-19 samples originated in the United States, Italy and Spain. The analysed material was cDNA or gDNA that came from T cells, B-cell-depleted T cells, or PBMCs.

In the original workflow: Amplification of reference gene primers provided the estimated nucleated cell counts. Profiling relied on immunoSEQ multiplex PCR, and the TCRdb table lists in-frame clones only, not all of them. V and J calls and clone size are as listed in that table; D and trimming were resolved from the DNA. The sample includes fewer than 300,000 clones, 90% of them seen just once. Germline assignment: CDR1 SGHNT and CDR2 YYREEE (reference sequence). Trimming stripped 0 bases from V and 4 bases from J, with 14 bases between. The CDR3 runs 15 residues. The J gene is TRBJ2-7, the V gene TRBV5-4; possibly TRBD1 for D (6 bases). The sequenced sample was peripheral blood. The TCR comes from a woman between 50 and 59 years old with COVID-19, enrolled during active disease. CDR3: CASSLGQAQGYEQYF. The CDR3 nucleotides are TGTGCCAGCAGCTTGGGACAGGCTCAAGGGTACGAGCAGTACTTC. Using reference TRBV5-4 and TRBJ2-7 for the parts outside the CDR3, the full variable domain is ETGVTQSPTHLIKTRGQQVTLRCSSQSGHNTVSWYQQALGQGPQFIFQYYREEENGRGNFPPRFSGLQFPNYSSELNVNALELDDSALYLCASSLGQAQGYEQYFGPGTRLTVT.